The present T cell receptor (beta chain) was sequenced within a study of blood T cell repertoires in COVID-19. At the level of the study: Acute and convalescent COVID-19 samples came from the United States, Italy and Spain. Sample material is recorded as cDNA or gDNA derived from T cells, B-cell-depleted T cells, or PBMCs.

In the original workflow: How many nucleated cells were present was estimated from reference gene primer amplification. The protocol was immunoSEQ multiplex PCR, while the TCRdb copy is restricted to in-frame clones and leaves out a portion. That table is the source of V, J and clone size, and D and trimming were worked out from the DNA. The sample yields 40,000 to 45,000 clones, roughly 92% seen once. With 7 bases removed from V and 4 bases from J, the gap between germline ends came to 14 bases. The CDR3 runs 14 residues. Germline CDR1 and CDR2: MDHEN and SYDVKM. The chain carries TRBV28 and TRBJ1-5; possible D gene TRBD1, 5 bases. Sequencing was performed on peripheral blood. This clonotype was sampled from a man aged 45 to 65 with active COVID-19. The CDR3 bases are TGTGCCAGCACCACTCCCGACAGTAATCAGCCCCAGCATTTT. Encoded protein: CASTTPDSNQPQHF.